These 18 T cell receptor beta chains came from one sample sequenced in a study of memory CD4+ T cells and cytomegalovirus serostatus. The assay was immunoSEQ multiplex PCR, and TCRdb's table has in-frame clones only and misses some. Here the sample spans some 50,000 clones, around 81% being singletons. Single viable CD3+CD4+CD8-CD45RO+ cells were sorted as the memory CD4+ T cells. The sample consisted of memory CD4+ T cells from blood. The receptor source for this set is an adult in good health and CMV-seronegative.

The rearrangement joins TRBV11-2 to TRBJ1-2, with TRBD1 as a possible D gene (6 bases). CDR1 and CDR2 (germline): SGHAT, FQNNGV. Trimming stripped 5 bases from V and 8 bases from J, with 12 bases between. The CDR3 contains 12 residues. CDR3 sequence: CASSPNRDGYTF. In DNA form, the CDR3 reads TGTGCCAGCAGCCCAAACAGGGACGGCTACACCTTC.

This sequence joins TRBV6-4 and TRBJ1-1, with D maybe TRBD1 (6 bases). The germline V gene has CDR1 MRHNA and CDR2 SNTAGT. This CDR3 is 13 amino acids long. The V end lost 5 bases, the J end lost 4 bases, and 11 bases lay between the germline ends. The CDR3 is CASSRQAGTEAFF. CDR3 DNA sequence: TGTGCCAGCAGTAGACAGGCCGGCACTGAAGCTTTCTTT.

In DNA form, the CDR3 reads TGTGCCAGCAGTGATGGGGGGTCAAGGGGAAAACTGTTTTTT. It is translated as CASSDGGSRGKLFF. The chain has TRBV2 and TRBJ1-4, with D possibly matching TRBD1 (5 bases). This CDR3 spans 14 amino acids. Germline V gene sequence: CDR1 SNHLY, CDR2 FYNNEI. Trimming cost V 3 bases and J 10 bases, with 15 bases left between them.

V usage is TRBV15 and J usage is TRBJ1-1; the D gene is possibly TRBD1 (5 bases). Germline V lookup: CDR1 LNHNV, CDR2 YYDKDF (reference sequence). The CDR3 length is 14 residues. Trimming left V 6 bases short and J 7 bases short, with 18 bases between. The CDR3 bases are TGTGCCACCAGACGGGGCAGGGACCTTCATGAAGCTTTCTTT. Encoded protein: CATRRGRDLHEAFF.

For the CDR3, the DNA is TGTGCCAGCAGTTTATCGTTATCAGCCTACGAGCAGTACTTC. It encodes CASSLSLSAYEQYF. The rearrangement links TRBV28 to TRBJ2-7; D gene unclear. The germline CDR1 and CDR2 sequences are MDHEN and SYDVKM. This CDR3 has 14 residues. V dropped 1 base and J dropped 2 bases, with 9 bases sitting between them.

This chain links TRBV11-2 with TRBJ1-1; D is uncertain. Germline CDR1 and CDR2: SGHAT and FQNNGV. This CDR3 comprises 13 residues. V was pared by 0 bases and J by 11 bases, with 13 bases between. CDR3 DNA: TGTGCCAGCAGCTTAGATGTGGGATTGAGGGCTTTCTTT. It encodes CASSLDVGLRAFF.

This sequence joins TRBV5-4 and TRBJ1-2, with D perhaps TRBD1 (6 bases). Germline assignment: CDR1 SGHNT and CDR2 YYREEE (reference sequence). CDR3 length: 16 amino acids. Trimming stripped 3 bases from V and 5 bases from J, with 20 bases between. CDR3 region: CASSSQTNRDGYGYTF. CDR3 nucleotide sequence: TGTGCCAGCAGCTCGCAAACTAACAGGGATGGGTATGGCTACACCTTC.

The rearrangement uses TRBV6-4 and TRBJ1-1; the D is unclear. The germline V and J ends were trimmed by 6 bases and 2 bases, with 13 bases remaining between them. Germline values: CDR1 MRHNA, CDR2 SNTAGT. The CDR3 contains 14 residues. CDR3 sequence reads: CASSPGPFNTEAFF. CDR3 in DNA: TGTGCCAGCAGCCCCGGGCCCTTTAACACTGAAGCTTTCTTT.

The rearrangement joins TRBV7-2 to TRBJ2-4; 9 positions agree with TRBD2. Per the germline V gene, CDR1 is SGHTA and CDR2 is FQGNSA. Trimming at V came to 2 bases and at J to 4 bases, leaving 3 bases not matched to a gene. This CDR3 comprises 15 residues. CDR3: CASSLPSGAKNIQYF. In DNA form, the CDR3 reads TGTGCCAGCAGCTTACCTAGCGGGGCGAAAAACATTCAGTACTTC.

This chain connects TRBV2 to TRBJ2-7; D gene ambiguous. There are 13 residues in the CDR3. Germline loops: CDR1 SNHLY, CDR2 FYNNEI. V lost 4 bases, J lost 0 bases, and 7 bases lay in between. CDR3 coding DNA: TGTGCCAGCAGTGCAGTGTCCTCCTACGAGCAGTACTTC. This codes for CASSAVSSYEQYF. Filled out from reference TRBV2 and TRBJ2-7, the complete variable domain reads EPEVTQTPSHQVTQMGQEVILRCVPISNHLYFYWYRQILGQKVEFLVSFYNNEISEKSEIFDDQFSVERPDGSNFTLKIRSTKLEDSAMYFCASSAVSSYEQYFGPGTRLTVT.

The chain links TRBV30 to TRBJ1-6; 7 bases are a match to TRBD1. The CDR3 covers 15 residues. J lost 5 bases, V lost 3 bases, and 7 bases had no gene match. Germline values: CDR1 GTSNPN, CDR2 SVGIG (reference sequence). The CDR3 loop reads CAWRDTGVNNSPLHF. The CDR3 nucleotides read TGTGCCTGGAGAGACACAGGGGTAAATAATTCACCCCTCCACTTT.

The chain employs TRBV7-2 and TRBJ2-3; D is undetermined. Between the trimmed V and J ends, which lost 5 bases and 3 bases, there was a span of 12 bases. CDR1 is SGHTA and CDR2 is FQGNSA in the germline V gene. This CDR3 contains 14 residues. The CDR3 DNA reads TGTGCCAGCAGCCCCTGGACCGGGACAGATACGCAGTATTTT. This sequence encodes CASSPWTGTDTQYF.

The chain recombines TRBV28 with TRBJ2-3, with a weak D call TRBD1 (6 bases). The CDR3 runs 15 residues. Trimming stripped 2 bases from V and 4 bases from J, with 13 bases between. CDR1 is MDHEN and CDR2 is SYDVKM in the germline V gene. In DNA form, the CDR3 reads TGTGCCAGCAGTTTACCAGGGGATTCTGCAGATACGCAGTATTTT. Translated: CASSLPGDSADTQYF.

The chain employs TRBV9 and TRBJ2-5, with D possibly being TRBD1 or TRBD2 (5 bases each). Trimming removed 0 bases at V and 7 bases at J, with 16 bases between. The CDR3 consists of 15 residues. Germline CDR1 reads SGDLS; CDR2 reads YYNGEE. CDR3 sequence reads: CASSVGGDRQGTQYF. CDR3 DNA sequence: TGTGCCAGCAGCGTAGGAGGGGATCGTCAGGGGACCCAGTACTTC.

CDR3 sequence (DNA): TGTGCCAGCAGCCGAGGGGGCCGATACTACGAGCAGTACTTC. Amino acids: CASSRGGRYYEQYF. The J gene is TRBJ2-7, the V gene TRBV28; 7 nucleotides line up with TRBD1. Germline values: CDR1 MDHEN, CDR2 SYDVKM. The V segment lost 6 bases and the J segment 3 bases; nucleotides outside the gene matches: 8. This CDR3 comprises 14 residues.

The chain couples TRBV13 to TRBJ2-5; TRBD2 matches 11 bases. This CDR3 region has 17 residues. Looked up from germline, CDR1 is PRHDT and CDR2 is FYEKMQ (reference sequence). V was clipped by 5 bases and J by 3 bases; unmatched bases: 11. The CDR3 bases are TGTGCCAGCAGCCCGGGACTAGCGGAGGCTACTGAAGAGACCCAGTACTTC. Amino acids: CASSPGLAEATEETQYF.

The chain joins TRBV7-3 to TRBJ2-5; D gene unclear. Germline V gives CDR1 SGHTA, CDR2 FQGTGA. V lost 2 bases and J 1 base, leaving 5 bases between the germline ends. The CDR3 is made up of 13 amino acids. CDR3: CASSLQTQETQYF. As DNA, the CDR3 is TGTGCCAGCAGCTTACAAACCCAAGAGACCCAGTACTTC.

The chain couples TRBV7-9 to TRBJ2-3; 9 nucleotides match TRBD2. V shed 4 bases, J shed 0 bases, and the junction held 5 bases outside the gene matches. This CDR3 region has 16 residues. Germline-derived CDR1 and CDR2 are SEHNR and FQNEAQ (reference sequence). The DNA of the CDR3 is TGTGCCAGCAGCTGGGGACTAGCCGCGAGCACAGATACGCAGTATTTT. Its protein is CASSWGLAASTDTQYF.